The following is a T cell receptor beta chain sequence with its context. Its antigen remains unidentified. V was cut by 5 bases and J by 6 bases, with 13 bases left in between. This CDR3 region has 13 residues. The germline V gene has CDR1 SGHAT and CDR2 FQNNGV. The library targeted TCRbeta and was prepared with unique molecular identifiers. From the PCR reads, TCRdb called clonotypes with MiXCR, one entry per CDR3 protein. Of hundreds of thousands of distinct CDR3 sequences listed, roughly 23% are singletons. This record comes from a study of T-cell reconstitution after alpha-beta-depleted transplantation in children. Study-wide results and caveats: It was surviving recipient T cells and thymic progenitors that gave some patients high TCRbeta diversity at day 60.

Material: PBMCs, obtained before TCRalphabeta/CD19-depleted stem cell transplant. The receptor was isolated from a girl under 10 years old with Fanconi anemia, due to receive a stem cell transplant. This rearrangement joins TRBV11-2 to TRBJ1-1; D possibly corresponds to TRBD1 (5 bases). In DNA form, the CDR3 reads TGTGCCAGCAGCCCAGGAGGACACCCTGAAGCTTTCTTT. Protein product: CASSPGGHPEAFF.